Each of the 28 T cell receptor beta chains below was sequenced from the same sample in a study of blood T cell repertoires in COVID-19 (TCRdb year 2020). Libraries were constructed by the immunoSEQ multiplex PCR assay. The table comes from immuneACCESS by way of TCRdb, which keeps in-frame sequences with V and J called. Part of the clones is missing from these tables; in studies checked, under half for an unresolved V gene and the rest for unknown reasons. Recorded for this sample are about 30,000 clones; roughly 90% of them occurred a single time. Of the sample, approximately 8.9% falls within the top ten clones. Specimen: peripheral blood. These receptors came from a man between 65 and 79 years old with active or convalescent COVID-19.

The V call is TRBV5-4, the J call TRBJ1-3; 12 bases align to TRBD1. This CDR3 has 18 amino acids. V gave up 0 bases and J gave up 1 base; unmatched junction bases: 5. From germline, CDR1 is SGHNT and CDR2 YYREEE (reference sequence). CDR3 sequence (DNA): TGTGCCAGCAGCTTGGGGGGGACAGGGGGCGAGTCTGGAAACACCATATATTTT. Its translation is CASSLGGTGGESGNTIYF.

The rearrangement joins TRBV29-1 to TRBJ2-5; TRBD2 matches 11 bases. V trimming: 5 bases; J trimming: 6 bases; junction bases outside the gene matches: 8. From germline, CDR1 is SQVTM and CDR2 ANQGSEA. CDR3 length: 14 amino acids. The CDR3 loop reads CSVIAGGMRKTQYF. The CDR3 nucleotides are TGCAGCGTTATAGCGGGAGGGATGAGAAAGACCCAGTACTTC.

The chain joins TRBV9 to TRBJ1-2, with 8 bases identical to TRBD1. Germline CDR1 SGDLS, CDR2 YYNGEE. This CDR3 contains 13 residues. V shed 4 bases, J shed 5 bases, and the junction held 4 bases outside the gene matches. The CDR3 nucleotides read TGTGCCAGCAGCCCCGGGACAGGTTATGGCTACACCTTC. Its translation is CASSPGTGYGYTF.

This chain uses TRBV12-3 or TRBV12-4 with TRBJ2-1; 9 bases align to TRBD1. CDR3 length: 12 residues. V lost 6 bases to trimming and J lost 12 bases; unmatched junction nucleotides: 6. The CDR3: CASSSGTGWQFF. CDR3 DNA sequence: TGTGCCAGCAGCAGCGGGACAGGGTGGCAGTTCTTC.

This clone has just one count. The chain carries TRBV11-2 and TRBJ2-2, with TRBD2 identical over 11 bases. The CDR3 sequence is 18 residues long. The ends lost 1 base at V and 7 bases at J; junction bases unmatched: 11. Germline V gene data show CDR1 as SGHAT and CDR2 as FQNNGV. The CDR3 here is CASSLVGTSGKSGGELFF. The CDR3 DNA is TGTGCCAGCAGCTTAGTTGGGACTAGCGGAAAATCTGGCGGGGAGCTGTTTTTT.

This chain joins TRBV4-1 and TRBJ2-2; weak D call: TRBD2 (6 bases). CDR1 and CDR2 (germline): MGHRA, YSYEKL. The CDR3 is 15 residues long. The germline V and J ends were trimmed by 4 bases and 4 bases, with 13 bases remaining between them. Here the CDR3 reads CASSLRAGGTGELFF. CDR3 nucleotide sequence: TGCGCCAGCAGCCTCCGGGCCGGGGGCACCGGGGAGCTGTTTTTT.

This chain joins TRBV7-8 and TRBJ2-5; 9 nucleotides agree with TRBD2. V gave up 1 base and J gave up 2 bases; unmatched junction bases: 5. The CDR3 is made up of 16 amino acids. The V gene's germline CDR1 is SGHVS and CDR2 FQNEAQ. In DNA form, the CDR3 reads TGTGCCAGCAGCTTAGTGGCGGGAGGGCCGCAAGAGACCCAGTACTTC. As protein: CASSLVAGGPQETQYF.

This rearrangement joins TRBV30 to TRBJ1-2, with D uncertain. CDR1 is GTSNPN and CDR2 is SVGIG in the germline V gene (reference sequence). CDR3 length equals 13 residues. The V end was cut by 7 bases, the J end by 6 bases, with 18 bases between. DNA of the CDR3: TGTGCCTCCAATCGGCCGGAGACCCATGGCTACACCTTC. This codes for CASNRPETHGYTF.

The rearrangement uses TRBV20-1 and TRBJ2-5; the D is unclear. Germline CDR1 reads DFQATT; CDR2 reads SNEGSKA (reference sequence). The CDR3 runs to 11 residues. V was trimmed by 0 bases and J by 7 bases, leaving 6 bases between them. CDR3 coding DNA: TGCAGTGCTAGAGAGGGCGTGACCCAGTACTTC. It specifies CSAREGVTQYF.

The rearrangement joins TRBV5-1 to TRBJ2-3, with a weak D call TRBD1 (6 bases). V was pared by 0 bases and J by 4 bases, with 18 bases between. The CDR3 is 17 residues long. CDR1 is SGHRS, CDR2 YFSETQ, per germline. The CDR3 DNA reads as TGCGCCAGCAGCTTGGAGACGCCGATGGGGGCCCCAGATACGCAGTATTTT. Translating it yields CASSLETPMGAPDTQYF.

This rearrangement joins TRBV5-1 to TRBJ2-1; D possibly corresponds to TRBD2 (6 bases). The CDR3 has 14 amino acids. From germline, CDR1 is SGHRS and CDR2 YFSETQ. Trimming stripped 4 bases from V and 6 bases from J, with 14 bases between. CDR3 amino acids: CASSREPNSNEQFF. CDR3 nucleotide sequence: TGCGCCAGCAGCCGGGAGCCTAACAGCAATGAGCAGTTCTTC.

This sequence joins TRBV2 and TRBJ1-2, with a weak D call TRBD1 (5 bases). This CDR3 region has 14 residues. Germline V CDR1 and CDR2: SNHLY, FYNNEI. V was trimmed by 0 bases and J by 3 bases, leaving 8 bases between them. CDR3 nucleotide sequence: TGTGCCAGCAGTGAAGCGTGGGGGGACTATGGCTACACCTTC. It yields the protein CASSEAWGDYGYTF.

Note on this clone: One end of the junction is discordant with germline, which a read error may explain. The chain carries TRBV7-7 and TRBJ1-1; D is undetermined. The CDR3 is made up of 16 amino acids. Per germline, CDR1 SSHAT and CDR2 FNYEAQ (reference sequence). The CDR3 loop reads CASSPIGGQSGLEAFF. CDR3 coding DNA: TGTGCTAGCAGCCCTATAGGCGGTCAGTCTGGTTTGGAAGCTTTCTTT.

The rearrangement links TRBV5-4 to TRBJ1-2; D is unresolved. This CDR3 comprises 17 residues. V lost 3 bases to trimming and J lost 6 bases, with 24 bases between them. Germline V CDR1 and CDR2: SGHNT, YYREEE (reference sequence). This CDR3 reads CASSSQTETDGADGYTF. The DNA of the CDR3 is TGTGCCAGCAGCTCGCAGACTGAAACCGACGGAGCAGATGGCTACACCTTC.

The V gene is TRBV7-8, the J gene TRBJ2-7; the match to TRBD2 covers 10 bases. V was clipped by 4 bases and J by 4 bases; unmatched bases: 4. The CDR3 runs to 14 residues. Germline V gives CDR1 SGHVS, CDR2 FQNEAQ. The CDR3 DNA sequence: TGTGCCAGCAGCTACGGAGCGGGAGGGTACGAGCAGTACGTC. As protein: CASSYGAGGYEQYV.

In nucleotides, the CDR3 is TGTGCCAGCAGCTTAAGGGAAACAGGGGATAGTGACACCGGGGAGCTGTTTTTT. This codes for CASSLRETGDSDTGELFF. The genes are TRBV7-3 and TRBJ2-2; 7 bases line up with TRBD1. Trimming at V came to 1 base and at J to 3 bases, leaving 11 bases not matched to a gene. The CDR3 spans 18 residues. Looked up from germline, CDR1 is SGHTA and CDR2 is FQGTGA.

This clone was detected only once. The V and J genes are TRBV5-1 and TRBJ1-1; 8 nucleotides line up with TRBD1. The CDR3 consists of 15 residues. The ends lost 4 bases at V and 3 bases at J; junction bases unmatched: 8. CDR1 SGHRS and CDR2 YFSETQ come from the germline V gene. The CDR3 region is CASSTRQGRDTEAFF. The CDR3 DNA is TGCGCCAGCAGCACCCGACAGGGGCGCGACACTGAAGCTTTCTTT.

This clone was found once. The chain links TRBV4-3 to TRBJ2-2; D may be TRBD2 (5 bases). Trimming removed 0 bases from V and 1 base from J, with 9 bases in between. There are 16 residues in the CDR3. Germline assignment: CDR1 LGHNA and CDR2 YSLEER. The CDR3 bases are TGCGCCAGCAGCCAAGATCGAGAGGGGAACACCGGGGAGCTGTTTTTT. It encodes CASSQDREGNTGELFF.

The chain uses TRBV6-1 and TRBJ2-2; 9 nucleotides agree with TRBD2. Germline V gene lookup returns CDR1 MNHNS and CDR2 SASEGT. This CDR3 has 16 amino acids. Trimming at V came to 0 bases and at J to 6 bases, leaving 5 bases not matched to a gene. CDR3 region: CASSEASLAGSGELFF. As DNA, the CDR3 is TGTGCCAGCAGTGAAGCGAGCCTAGCGGGGTCCGGGGAGCTGTTTTTT.

The gene calls are TRBV6-1 and TRBJ1-4; 8 bases line up with TRBD1. Germline assignment: CDR1 MNHNS and CDR2 SASEGT. The CDR3 runs to 15 residues. Unmatched junction bases numbered 6, after V lost 3 bases and J lost 6 bases. CDR3 sequence (DNA): TGTGCCAGCAGTGAGTCGGACAGGGTGTATGAAAAACTGTTTTTT. Translated, it gives CASSESDRVYEKLFF.

The chain recombines TRBV7-8 with TRBJ1-4; D gene ambiguous. This CDR3 is built from 13 residues. From germline, CDR1 is SGHVS and CDR2 FQNEAQ. V was cut by 5 bases and J by 5 bases, with 9 bases left in between. The CDR3 DNA follows: TGTGCCAGCAGCCGGGCGGGGAATGAAAAACTGTTTTTT. As protein: CASSRAGNEKLFF.

This chain joins TRBV10-3 and TRBJ1-2; 8 bases line up with TRBD1. V trimming: 3 bases; J trimming: 5 bases; junction bases outside the gene matches: 14. The CDR3 has 17 amino acids. The germline V gene has CDR1 ENHRY and CDR2 SYGVKD. The CDR3 DNA reads as TGTGCCATCAGTGACGCTTCGGGGCAGGGGGCACGTTATGGCTACACCTTC. Translation gives CAISDASGQGARYGYTF.

The rearrangement joins TRBV4-2 to TRBJ2-1, with D unresolved. Trimming shortened V by 1 base and J by 0 bases, and 10 bases separated the two germline ends. This CDR3 is 16 amino acids long. CDR1 LGHNA and CDR2 YNFKEQ come from the germline V gene. CDR3 amino acids: CASSQVIRGSYNEQFF. DNA for the CDR3: TGTGCCAGCAGCCAAGTTATACGCGGCTCCTACAATGAGCAGTTCTTC.

The chain uses TRBV5-4 and TRBJ2-2; 15 positions agree with TRBD2. Germline V gives CDR1 SGHNT, CDR2 YYREEE (reference sequence). The CDR3 loop spans 17 amino acids. V shed 4 bases, J shed 3 bases, and the junction held 4 bases outside the gene matches. The CDR3 spells CASSTGLAGGHTGELFF. CDR3 bases: TGTGCCAGCAGCACGGGACTAGCGGGAGGCCACACCGGGGAGCTGTTTTTT.

The chain is built from TRBV6-5 and TRBJ1-1; D might be TRBD1 (5 bases). V lost 6 bases, J lost 4 bases, and 15 bases lay in between. The CDR3 consists of 14 residues. Germline V gene lookup returns CDR1 MNHEY and CDR2 SVGAGI. The CDR3 coding sequence is TGTGCCAGCAGCAGTCCGGGGGGGGGCACTGAAGCTTTCTTT. This codes for CASSSPGGGTEAFF.

The chain recombines TRBV6-1 with TRBJ1-4, with 7 bases matching TRBD1. The CDR3 is 17 amino acids. The junction had 8 bases not matched to a gene; V was cut back by 4 bases and J by 0 bases. Germline CDR1 is MNHNS and CDR2 is SASEGT. The CDR3 is CASSARGWGTTNEKLFF. In nucleotides, the CDR3 is TGTGCCAGCAGTGCCAGGGGGTGGGGGACAACTAATGAAAAACTGTTTTTT.

This clone was detected once. V gene TRBV25-1 combines with J gene TRBJ1-2; 9 bases match TRBD1. Germline V CDR1 and CDR2: MGHDK, SYGVNS. This CDR3 has 14 amino acids. V lost 6 bases, J lost 4 bases, and 6 bases stayed unmatched. CDR3 loop: CASRGTGLSYGYTF. Here the CDR3 DNA reads TGTGCCAGCAGGGGGACAGGGTTGTCCTATGGCTACACCTTC.

This clone was seen only once. CDR3 protein: CASSSPGRLNTEAFF. CDR3 coding DNA: TGTGCCAGCAGCTCGCCAGGCCGATTGAACACTGAAGCTTTCTTT. The J gene is TRBJ1-1, the V gene TRBV28; D ambiguous. CDR3 size: 15 residues. Between the trimmed V and J ends, which lost 6 bases and 0 bases, there was a span of 14 bases. CDR1 MDHEN and CDR2 SYDVKM come from the germline V gene.